The text below deals with one T cell receptor beta chain. The sample comes from a study of shared clonotypes between healthy human individuals. TCRdb keeps only in-frame clones here, not all; method: immunoSEQ multiplex PCR. The sample carries about 190,000 clones, roughly 70% recorded once. The sequence was obtained from a man aged 25 to 40 in good health. Specimen: memory CD4+ T cells sorted from blood. Subset specified: CD45RA-negative fraction.

The CDR3 bases are TGTGCCATCAGTGAGGTTTCGCCGTGGGGCAATCAGCCCCAGCATTTT. This codes for CAISEVSPWGNQPQHF. The gene calls are TRBV10-3 and TRBJ1-5, with D hard to call. This CDR3 comprises 16 residues. V shed 2 bases and J shed 2 bases, with 13 bases lying between them. The germline V gene has CDR1 ENHRY and CDR2 SYGVKD.